The 25 T cell receptor beta chains reported below all come from one sample, sequenced in a study of cytomegalovirus exposure and HLA in healthy donors. It was with 60 Vbeta and 13 Jbeta primers that the PCR ran. Assay used: immunoSEQ multiplex PCR; TCRdb lists only in-frame clones, some missing. The sample has 150,000 to 200,000 clones, about three quarters seen once; the top ten hold 2.8%. The sample taken for sequencing was PBMCs. Source of these receptors: a woman aged 30 to 39 in good health and CMV-seronegative.

The V call is TRBV28, the J call TRBJ1-1; no firm D call. Trimming shortened V by 6 bases and J by 1 base, and 21 bases separated the two germline ends. The germline gives CDR1 MDHEN, CDR2 SYDVKM. The CDR3 extends over 17 amino acids. The CDR3 DNA reads TGTGCCAGCAGCACTATCACGTACACGGCTGAGAACACTGAAGCTTTCTTT. Amino acids: CASSTITYTAENTEAFF.

The sample holds a few counts of this clone. V and J are TRBV28 and TRBJ2-7, with 11 bases aligning to TRBD1. V lost 6 bases and J lost 3; bases outside the gene matches: 4. Germline CDR1 is MDHEN and CDR2 is SYDVKM. CDR3 size: 14 residues. Here the CDR3 reads CASRGTGGGYEQYF. CDR3 DNA: TGTGCCAGCAGGGGGACAGGGGGTGGCTACGAGCAGTACTTC.

The chain joins TRBV28 to TRBJ1-5; perhaps TRBD1 as D (6 bases). This CDR3 region has 15 residues. Trimming stripped 2 bases from V and 5 bases from J, with 13 bases between. Germline-derived CDR1 and CDR2 are MDHEN and SYDVKM. CDR3 bases: TGTGCCAGCAGTTTACATGGGGACAACTATCAGCCCCAGCATTTT. This sequence encodes CASSLHGDNYQPQHF.

The chain combines TRBV28 with TRBJ1-1; D remains ambiguous. CDR1 and CDR2 (germline): MDHEN, SYDVKM. V was pared by 5 bases and J by 1 base, with 14 bases between. The CDR3 totals 15 residues. The chain's CDR3 is CASSPVGVWNTEAFF. The CDR3 DNA follows: TGTGCCAGCAGTCCCGTCGGGGTTTGGAACACTGAAGCTTTCTTT.

The gene calls are TRBV7-3 and TRBJ1-5, with a possible D match to TRBD1 (5 bases). CDR1 and CDR2 from the germline V gene are SGHTA and FQGTGA. This CDR3 is 12 amino acids long. V dropped 5 bases and J dropped 5 bases, with 7 bases sitting between them. CDR3 sequence reads: CASSIGDQPQHF. The CDR3 nucleotides read TGTGCCAGCAGCATAGGGGATCAGCCCCAGCATTTT.

The chain is built from TRBV19 and TRBJ1-3; the D is unclear. V lost 4 bases to trimming and J lost 2 bases, with 6 bases between them. CDR1 is LNHDA, CDR2 SQIVND, per germline (reference sequence). CDR3 length: 13 residues. The CDR3 spells CASSRPTGNTIYF. CDR3 nucleotides: TGTGCCAGTAGTAGGCCAACTGGAAACACCATATATTTT.

V usage is TRBV6-1 and J usage is TRBJ2-7; the D is unclear. This CDR3 is built from 15 residues. Trimming left V 1 base short and J 2 bases short, with 12 bases between. CDR1 MNHNS and CDR2 SASEGT come from the germline V gene. CDR3 coding DNA: TGTGCCAGCAGTGAAGTGGTGGGCTACCCCTACGAGCAGTACTTC. This codes for CASSEVVGYPYEQYF.

The V gene is TRBV5-4, the J gene TRBJ2-2; TRBD1 agrees at 8 bases. Losses at the gene ends were 4 bases for V and 2 bases for J; bases not matched to a gene: 7. Germline V gives CDR1 SGHNT, CDR2 YYREEE (reference sequence). The CDR3 extends over 16 amino acids. DNA of the CDR3: TGTGCCAGCAGCCCGGGACAGGTGATAAACACCGGGGAGCTGTTTTTT. Amino acids: CASSPGQVINTGELFF. Combining the CDR3 with reference TRBV5-4 and TRBJ2-2 gives the whole variable domain ETGVTQSPTHLIKTRGQQVTLRCSSQSGHNTVSWYQQALGQGPQFIFQYYREEENGRGNFPPRFSGLQFPNYSSELNVNALELDDSALYLCASSPGQVINTGELFFGEGSRLTVL.

The V call is TRBV28, the J call TRBJ2-2; 7 bases map to TRBD2. V lost 2 bases to trimming and J lost 2 bases; unmatched junction nucleotides: 5. CDR3 length: 16 residues. The V gene's germline CDR1 is MDHEN and CDR2 SYDVKM. This CDR3 is CASSLVKRGNTGELFF. CDR3 DNA: TGTGCCAGCAGTTTAGTCAAGCGGGGAAACACCGGGGAGCTGTTTTTT.

In regard to this clone: The germline gene is not matched at one end of the junction; a read error may be the cause. The chain carries TRBV7-9 and TRBJ2-7, with 7 bases aligning to TRBD2. Germline V CDR1 and CDR2: SEHNR, FQNEAQ (reference sequence). This CDR3 has 15 residues. CDR3 in DNA: TGTTCCAGCAGCTCCTTCTTAGCGGGCGCGGACGAGCAGTACTTC. This gives the protein CSSSSFLAGADEQYF.

As DNA, the CDR3 is TGTGCCAGCAGTTTTGGGGGGGCCGTCTACGAGCAGTACTTC. Its translation is CASSFGGAVYEQYF. This rearrangement joins TRBV27 to TRBJ2-7, with a possible D match to TRBD2 (7 bases). The CDR3 spans 14 residues. CDR1 and CDR2 from the germline V gene are MNHEY and SMNVEV (reference sequence). V was clipped by 3 bases and J by 3 bases, with 12 bases between them.

The rearrangement uses TRBV9 and TRBJ2-5; 9 bases agree with TRBD2. Per germline, CDR1 SGDLS and CDR2 YYNGEE. The CDR3 runs to 18 residues. The ends lost 0 bases at V and 5 bases at J; junction bases unmatched: 14. The CDR3 DNA follows: TGTGCCAGCAGCGTAGGGGCGACGGCGGGGGGGCCGGGGGAGACCCAGTACTTC. This sequence encodes CASSVGATAGGPGETQYF.

About this clone: The junction does not match germline at one end; this may be a read error. The V gene is TRBV7-9, the J gene TRBJ2-7, with D possibly matching TRBD1 (5 bases). Germline V gene data show CDR1 as SEHNR and CDR2 as FQNEAQ (reference sequence). The CDR3 loop spans 12 amino acids. The CDR3 sequence is CSSSPQGYEQYF. CDR3 coding DNA: TGTTCCAGCAGCCCGCAGGGTTACGAGCAGTACTTC.

The J gene is TRBJ1-5, the V gene TRBV15; D remains ambiguous. Germline CDR1 LNHNV, CDR2 YYDKDF (reference sequence). The CDR3 spans 16 residues. V was shortened by 1 base and J by 0 bases, with 10 bases between the two germline ends. CDR3: CATSRVDSYSNQPQHF. The CDR3 DNA follows: TGTGCCACCAGCAGAGTCGATTCCTATAGCAATCAGCCCCAGCATTTT.

The chain links TRBV5-1 to TRBJ1-1; no reliable D call. Per the germline V gene, CDR1 is SGHRS and CDR2 is YFSETQ. V was shortened by 4 bases and J by 0 bases, with 13 bases between the two germline ends. This CDR3 spans 15 amino acids. CDR3 loop: CASSATLAMNTEAFF. The DNA for the CDR3 is TGCGCCAGCAGCGCGACTCTCGCTATGAACACTGAAGCTTTCTTT.

The chain links TRBV29-1 to TRBJ2-1, with D maybe TRBD2 (5 bases). Germline V gene sequence: CDR1 SQVTM, CDR2 ANQGSEA. This CDR3 is built from 12 residues. The V gene lost 3 bases and the J gene lost 4 bases, with 7 bases spanning the gap. In DNA form, the CDR3 reads TGCAGCGTTGAGACTACTTACAATGAGCAGTTCTTC. Translation gives CSVETTYNEQFF.

V gene TRBV7-3 combines with J gene TRBJ2-2; 8 nucleotides agree with TRBD2. The CDR3 consists of 16 residues. V shed 5 bases and J 4 bases; nucleotides not matched to a gene: 9. Germline V gives CDR1 SGHTA, CDR2 FQGTGA. The CDR3 sequence is CASSPTGGGVTGELFF. CDR3 coding DNA: TGTGCCAGCAGCCCCACCGGGGGGGGCGTCACCGGGGAGCTGTTTTTT.

This clone was observed a single time. The gene calls are TRBV4-3 and TRBJ2-1, with D maybe TRBD2 (6 bases). Germline V gene sequence: CDR1 LGHNA, CDR2 YSLEER. The CDR3 length is 14 residues. Between the trimmed V and J ends, which lost 6 bases and 4 bases, there was a span of 13 bases. DNA of the CDR3: TGCGCCAGCAGGGGCAGGGAGGAATACAATGAGCAGTTCTTC. This sequence encodes CASRGREEYNEQFF.

The chain is built from TRBV19 and TRBJ1-5; the match to TRBD1 covers 7 bases. Trimming at V came to 6 bases and at J to 5 bases, leaving 4 bases not matched to a gene. The CDR3 has 13 amino acids. Germline CDR1 reads LNHDA; CDR2 reads SQIVND (reference sequence). CDR3 bases: TGTGCCAGTAGGCGGCAGGGGGATCAGCCCCAGCATTTT. Its translation is CASRRQGDQPQHF.

This clone has more than one count but fewer than ten. The rearrangement links TRBV5-1 to TRBJ1-4, with 8 bases lining up with TRBD1. V dropped 0 bases and J dropped 9; count of bases not matched to a gene: 7. CDR1 and CDR2 (germline): SGHRS, YFSETQ. This CDR3 spans 15 amino acids. The CDR3 here is CASSLEGDRSKKLFF. The CDR3 nucleotides are TGCGCCAGCAGCTTGGAGGGGGACAGGTCAAAAAAACTGTTTTTT.

The rearrangement joins TRBV27 to TRBJ1-5; D perhaps matches TRBD1 (5 bases). The CDR3 is 15 amino acids. Trimming pared 6 bases from V and 4 bases from J, leaving 16 bases between. In germline, CDR1 is MNHEY, CDR2 SMNVEV (reference sequence). The CDR3 coding sequence is TGTGCCAGCAGCGTTTCCTACAGGCCAAATCAGCCCCAGCATTTT. It encodes CASSVSYRPNQPQHF.

V is TRBV28 and J is TRBJ2-2, with 9 bases matching TRBD1. Germline CDR1 and CDR2: MDHEN and SYDVKM. The junction had 10 bases not matched to a gene; V was cut back by 7 bases and J by 7 bases. The CDR3 runs to 15 residues. CDR3 nucleotides: TGTGCCAGCAACCCACCGGGACAGGGATTCGGGGAGCTGTTTTTT. Translated: CASNPPGQGFGELFF.

This clone was detected only once. V gene TRBV30 combines with J gene TRBJ1-5, with D uncertain. The V and J ends lost 1 base and 4 bases respectively, with 8 bases between them. Looked up from germline, CDR1 is GTSNPN and CDR2 is SVGIG (reference sequence). CDR3 length: 13 residues. CDR3 region: CAWSGGGNQPQHF. DNA for the CDR3: TGTGCCTGGAGTGGGGGAGGGAATCAGCCCCAGCATTTT.

The chain couples TRBV28 to TRBJ1-5; a weak D match, TRBD1 (5 bases). The V gene's germline CDR1 is MDHEN and CDR2 SYDVKM. This CDR3 has 15 residues. V was trimmed by 5 bases and J by 5 bases, leaving 16 bases between them. The CDR3 sequence: CASSLPGRGHQPQHF. The CDR3 nucleotides are TGTGCCAGCAGTCTCCCCGGGAGGGGTCATCAGCCCCAGCATTTT.

The chain is built from TRBV30 and TRBJ1-4; 8 bases map to TRBD1. The CDR3 extends over 15 amino acids. CDR1 and CDR2 from the germline V gene are GTSNPN and SVGIG (reference sequence). The V gene end was trimmed by 3 bases and the J gene end by 2 bases; junction bases not matched to a gene: 5. The CDR3 reads CAWRAGDRTNEKLFF. CDR3 in DNA: TGTGCCTGGAGAGCTGGGGACAGGACTAATGAAAAACTGTTTTTT.